This TCR beta chain stems from a study of CXCR3-negative and CXCR3-positive naive CD8 T cells. The authors prepared UMI-labeled TRB cDNA libraries by 5' RACE. TCRdb re-analyzed the 5' RACE reads; it lists each CDR3 protein once, without DNA. Recorded for this sample: approximately 100,000 distinct CDR3 sequences. Concerning this clonotype itself: No antigen is known for it.

Germline assignment: CDR1 SGHVS and CDR2 FQNEAQ. This CDR3 contains 15 residues. Study-wide findings and caveats: Both naive subsets showed comparably high diversity, and memory CD8+ cells showed much lower diversity.

The genes are TRBV7-8 and TRBJ2-1; the D call from TCRdb, TRBD1, cannot be confirmed without DNA. This TCR derives from a human donor in good health. Some clones in this sample may be carry-over from other donors' samples. Material for sequencing was naive CXCR3- CD8+ T cells from blood. The subset: CD45RO-CCR7+CD27+CD95- naive CD8+ T cells lacking CXCR3 (TNR3-). CDR3 loop: CASSFTGGRNNEQFF.